Listed here is a single T cell receptor (beta chain). The CDR3 sequence is 15 residues long. Germline CDR1 is MDHEN and CDR2 is SYDVKM. The V gene lost 4 bases and the J gene lost 5 bases, with 16 bases spanning the gap. Under the authors' procedure: Estimation of nucleated cell counts relied on the amplification of reference gene primers. This table comes from immunoSEQ multiplex PCR, and its TCRdb copy is limited to in-frame clones, with some not included. V, J and clone size derive from that table, while D and trimming were established from the DNA sequence. The table lists 85,000 to 130,000 clones, 85% to 90% of them singletons, with 15% in the top ten. This sample is drawn from a study of blood T cell repertoires in COVID-19. Background on the study: Acute and convalescent COVID-19 samples came from the United States, Italy and Spain. In each case, the material was cDNA or gDNA derived from T cells, B-cell-depleted T cells, or PBMCs.

V gene TRBV28 combines with J gene TRBJ2-3; weak D call: TRBD2 (6 bases). Sequenced input: peripheral blood. The TCR sequence derives from a man over 45 with acute or convalescent COVID-19. CDR3: CASSSHPTSRDTQYF. The CDR3 coding sequence is TGTGCCAGCAGTTCCCACCCGACTAGTAGAGATACGCAGTATTTT.